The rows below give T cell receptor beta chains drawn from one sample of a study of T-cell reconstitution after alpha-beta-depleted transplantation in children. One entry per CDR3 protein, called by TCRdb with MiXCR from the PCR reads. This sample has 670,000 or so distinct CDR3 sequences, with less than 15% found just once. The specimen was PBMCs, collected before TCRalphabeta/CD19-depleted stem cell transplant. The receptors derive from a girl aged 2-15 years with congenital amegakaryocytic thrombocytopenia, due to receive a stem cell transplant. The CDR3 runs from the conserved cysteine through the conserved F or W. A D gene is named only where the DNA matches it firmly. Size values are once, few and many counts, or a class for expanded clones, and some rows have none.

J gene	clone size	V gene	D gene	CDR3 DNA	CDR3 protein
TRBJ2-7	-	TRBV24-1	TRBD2	TGTGCCACAGGGACTAGGGGTGGCGAGCAGTACTTC	CATGTRGGEQYF
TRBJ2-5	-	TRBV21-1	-	TGTGCCAGCAGGGGGGACAGGTCGTACCAAGAGACCCAGTACTTC	CASRGDRSYQETQYF
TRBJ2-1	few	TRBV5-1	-	TGCGCCAGCAGCTTGATGCGCGGTGAGTTCAATGAGCAGTTCTTC	CASSLMRGEFNEQFF
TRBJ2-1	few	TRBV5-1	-	TGCGCCAGCAGTTACCTTCTGGGGAACTCCTACAATGAGCAGTTCTTC	CASSYLLGNSYNEQFF
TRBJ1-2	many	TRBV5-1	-	TGCGCCAGCAGCTTGGCTTTCTATGGCTACACCTTC	CASSLAFYGYTF
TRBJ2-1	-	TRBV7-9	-	TGTGCCAGCAGCAACCGGGACGGCACCCTCGATGAGCAGTTCTTC	CASSNRDGTLDEQFF
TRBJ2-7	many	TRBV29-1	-	TGCAGCGTTGAAGACCCTGAGGAATCCTACGAGCAGTACTTC	CSVEDPEESYEQYF
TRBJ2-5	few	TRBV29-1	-	TGCAGCGTTGAAGACTGGCGGGATTGGGAGACCCAGTACTTC	CSVEDWRDWETQYF
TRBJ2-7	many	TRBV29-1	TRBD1	TGCAGCGTTCGAGGGACAGATAGTAGTGAGCAGTACTTC	CSVRGTDSSEQYF
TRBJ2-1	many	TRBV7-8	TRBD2	TGTGCCAGCAAGACTAGCGGGAGGCCCAACCTATACAATGAGCAGTTCTTC	CASKTSGRPNLYNEQFF
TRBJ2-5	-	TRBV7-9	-	TGTGCCAGCAGCCACGACAGGCAAGAGACCCAGTACTTC	CASSHDRQETQYF
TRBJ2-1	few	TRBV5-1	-	TGCGCCAGCAGCTTGGCCGGGCAGGGGGAGGACAATGAGCAGTTCTTC	CASSLAGQGEDNEQFF
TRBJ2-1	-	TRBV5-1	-	TGCGCCAGCAGCTTGGGTCTTAGGGAACTAAAGCAGTTCTTC	CASSLGLRELKQFF
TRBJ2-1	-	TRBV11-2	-	TGTGCCAGCAGCTCTGAGGGGTTGGTTAATGAGCAGTTCTTC	CASSSEGLVNEQFF
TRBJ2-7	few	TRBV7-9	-	TGTGCCAGCAGCTGGACAGTGTACGAGCAGTACTTC	CASSWTVYEQYF
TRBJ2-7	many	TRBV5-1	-	TGCGCCAGCAGACGAGACAACTCCTACGAGCAGTACTTC	CASRRDNSYEQYF
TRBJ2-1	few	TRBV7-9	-	TGTGCCAGCAGCTCAACGGACGGTCCCTCCTACAATGAGCAGTTCTTC	CASSSTDGPSYNEQFF